These T cell receptor beta chains were read from a single sample in a study of T-cell reconstitution after alpha-beta-depleted transplantation in children. TCRdb fed the PCR reads into MiXCR, producing one record per CDR3 protein. This table has some 840,000 distinct CDR3 sequences, roughly 15% appearing once. The specimen was PBMCs, mostly from graft donor cells, collected 360 days after TCRalphabeta/CD19-depleted stem cell transplant. The source is a male patient aged 10 to 17 who had a stem cell transplant for acute lymphoblastic leukemia, so the T cells may come from the graft donor. Both conserved end residues are part of each CDR3. The order of the fields is V gene, J gene, CDR3 protein.

v_call: TRBV5-1
j_call: TRBJ2-5
cdr3_aa: CASSLELAGGLSRYQETQYF

v_call: TRBV4-1
j_call: TRBJ1-2
cdr3_aa: CASSANRTYTF

v_call: TRBV4-1
j_call: TRBJ2-7
cdr3_aa: CASSQGYSGSGLYEQYF

v_call: TRBV5-1
j_call: TRBJ2-5
cdr3_aa: CASSLEAGVSPYQETQYF

v_call: TRBV5-1
j_call: TRBJ2-2
cdr3_aa: CASSLGLGAVNTGELFF

v_call: TRBV6-5
j_call: TRBJ2-7
cdr3_aa: CASSYSTSGSLYEQYF

v_call: TRBV5-1
j_call: TRBJ2-7
cdr3_aa: CASSLTSGRFNSYEQYF

v_call: TRBV15
j_call: TRBJ2-3
cdr3_aa: CATSGRTSGRSTDTQYF

v_call: TRBV4-2
j_call: TRBJ2-7
cdr3_aa: CASSQGHSYEQYF

v_call: TRBV11-2
j_call: TRBJ2-6
cdr3_aa: CASSLQTGASSGANVLTF

v_call: TRBV20-1
j_call: TRBJ2-2
cdr3_aa: CSAPDGGLGDTGELFF

v_call: TRBV4-1
j_call: TRBJ2-5
cdr3_aa: CASSPSEVALETQYF

v_call: TRBV10-3
j_call: TRBJ2-3
cdr3_aa: CAISDRATDTQYF

v_call: TRBV9
j_call: TRBJ2-1
cdr3_aa: CASSVTFGGEQFF

v_call: TRBV20-1
j_call: TRBJ2-7
cdr3_aa: CSARGRTGSYEQYF

v_call: TRBV24-1
j_call: TRBJ2-3
cdr3_aa: CATGSSTDTQYF

v_call: TRBV7-9
j_call: TRBJ1-4
cdr3_aa: CASSSPRLEVGEKLFF

v_call: TRBV27
j_call: TRBJ1-1
cdr3_aa: CASSPRDRGLSNTEAFF

v_call: TRBV4-1
j_call: TRBJ2-7
cdr3_aa: CASSQTAGVPYEQYF

v_call: TRBV12-3/TRBV12-4
j_call: TRBJ2-3
cdr3_aa: CASSIWGRGGADTQYF

v_call: TRBV10-3
j_call: TRBJ2-5
cdr3_aa: CAISPLAGGVLQETQYF

v_call: TRBV2
j_call: TRBJ2-7
cdr3_aa: CASIPGTGSDEQYF

v_call: TRBV6-4
j_call: TRBJ2-3
cdr3_aa: CASSLRAPQRTSGRKRGTDTQYF

v_call: TRBV5-1
j_call: TRBJ2-5
cdr3_aa: CASSSQRDLQETQYF

v_call: TRBV27
j_call: TRBJ2-2
cdr3_aa: CASSLSGWSGDTGELFF

v_call: TRBV24-1
j_call: TRBJ2-7
cdr3_aa: CATRPDLPYEQYF

v_call: TRBV7-8
j_call: TRBJ2-5
cdr3_aa: CASSLTYDRQETQYF

v_call: TRBV12-3/TRBV12-4
j_call: TRBJ2-3
cdr3_aa: CASTPPGLAGGPRTDTQYF

v_call: TRBV4-1
j_call: TRBJ1-5
cdr3_aa: CASSQDSYSNQPQHF

v_call: TRBV27
j_call: TRBJ1-2
cdr3_aa: CASSRGTGHYYGYTF

v_call: TRBV3-1
j_call: TRBJ2-7
cdr3_aa: CASSQDEAIYEQYF

v_call: TRBV3-1
j_call: TRBJ2-6
cdr3_aa: CASSQDRVRANVLTF

v_call: TRBV5-4
j_call: TRBJ2-5
cdr3_aa: CASSLLPLAGGSFDKETQYF

v_call: TRBV24-1
j_call: TRBJ2-7
cdr3_aa: CATEDSAEQYF

v_call: TRBV5-1
j_call: TRBJ2-2
cdr3_aa: CASSLVPRLNTGELFF

v_call: TRBV7-9
j_call: TRBJ1-2
cdr3_aa: CASSQIDSYGYTF

v_call: TRBV5-1
j_call: TRBJ2-5
cdr3_aa: CASSLPGRGGEETQYF

v_call: TRBV20-1
j_call: TRBJ1-1
cdr3_aa: CSARERPGREAFF

v_call: TRBV29-1
j_call: TRBJ2-7
cdr3_aa: CSVVQGANFGEQYF

v_call: TRBV25-1
j_call: TRBJ2-5
cdr3_aa: CASSEWKTSGYQETQYF

v_call: TRBV4-1
j_call: TRBJ2-1
cdr3_aa: CASSQRLAGVGWDEQFF

v_call: TRBV27
j_call: TRBJ2-7
cdr3_aa: CASSGTGFHEQYF

v_call: TRBV4-1
j_call: TRBJ2-2
cdr3_aa: CASSQWRGRPGELFF

v_call: TRBV7-9
j_call: TRBJ2-1
cdr3_aa: CASSLGLQDLFNEQFF